The rows below give T cell receptor beta chains drawn from one sample of a study of long-term antiretroviral therapy in people with HIV. Repertoires were generated with immunoSEQ multiplex PCR, while TCRdb's copy carries only in-frame clones and drops some. The sample has about 39,000 clones, more than 80% seen once. This specimen consisted of unsorted PBMCs, obtained 3.1 years after starting antiretroviral therapy. Every receptor here comes from a woman between 45 and 60 years old with HIV. Both conserved end residues are trimmed from each CDR3.

V,CDR3
TRBV5-8,ASSLAVGGYT
TRBV5-4,ASTQRGGAGYNEQF
TRBV14,ASSQNTEAF
TRBV19,ASSRSGLSNQPQH
TRBV7-2,ASSQGRGSQETQY
TRBV7-2,ASSWLAGVPGDTQY
TRBV7-9,ASSLVRGLDNSPLH
TRBV6-6,ASSSGGGYT
TRBV7-8,ASSLGVRSYNSPLH
TRBV30,AWSVGAGNQPQH
TRBV6-5,ASRRTGGVDEQF
TRBV13,ASSLVGGADYEQY
TRBV5-1,ASSLGGQTFSEQY
TRBV5-6,ASSLPQGYEAF
TRBV5-6,ASSLVGQGTETQY
TRBV6-6,ASSRMTGGEADTQY
TRBV7-7,ASSPHLDRNTGELF
TRBV10-1,AVGTPDTDTQY
TRBV6-6,ASLDRGDEKLF
TRBV11-1,ASSLMTTDTQY
TRBV2,ASGSRGEQF
TRBV5-1,ASSLDPGKGIYEQY
TRBV30,AWGQGGYEQY
TRBV4-3,ASSQMNRGASGGKLF
TRBV6-5,ASSFHSGLSTDTQY
TRBV30,AWSVDTYYEQY
TRBV4-3,ASSQETGGFYGYT
TRBV5-4,ASSLASPGRRNTEAF
TRBV4-2,ASSQGAGSYEQY
TRBV2,ASKTSGDYNEQF
TRBV7-9,ASSPWDVNTEAF
TRBV29-1,SGQGANEKLF
TRBV9,ASSANLAGGRSDTQY
TRBV6-1,ASSDYVLF
TRBV6-1,ASSVYPDPHYGYT
TRBV6-5,ASSYSRDSAIY
TRBV29-1,SVNQRGGLSATQY
TRBV7-6,ASSLGQALGKLF
TRBV5-1,ASSWGLAGGYNEQF